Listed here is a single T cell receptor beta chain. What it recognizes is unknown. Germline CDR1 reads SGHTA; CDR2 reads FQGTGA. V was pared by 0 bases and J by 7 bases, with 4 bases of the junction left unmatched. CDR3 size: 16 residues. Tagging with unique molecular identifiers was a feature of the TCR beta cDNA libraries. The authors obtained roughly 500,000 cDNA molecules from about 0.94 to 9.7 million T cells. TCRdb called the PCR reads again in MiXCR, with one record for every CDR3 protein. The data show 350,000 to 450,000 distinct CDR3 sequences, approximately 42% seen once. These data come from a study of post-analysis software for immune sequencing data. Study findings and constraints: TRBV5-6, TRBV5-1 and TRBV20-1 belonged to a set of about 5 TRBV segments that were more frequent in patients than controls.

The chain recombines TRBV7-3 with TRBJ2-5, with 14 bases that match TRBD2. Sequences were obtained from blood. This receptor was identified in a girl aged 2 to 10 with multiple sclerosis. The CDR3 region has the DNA TGTGCCAGCAGCTTAACGTCTGGACTAGCGGGGGGGACCCAGTACTTC. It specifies CASSLTSGLAGGTQYF.